This T cell receptor (beta chain) was identified during a study of blood T cells in healthy people across ages (dated by TCRdb to about 2015). Looking at the study overall: Template switching captured roughly one uniquely barcoded TCR beta cDNA molecule per two T cells in model experiments. To avoid experimental bias, donors of different ages were spread randomly across the sequencing lanes. The study analyzed two additional independent replicas of 1 million unique cDNA reads from the same blood draw for two donors, one aged 18 to 30 and one aged 80 or older. To track age-related changes in TCR beta repertoire diversity, the study relied on deep sequencing normalized with unique cDNA molecular identifiers. Donors were grouped into four age groups: young (average roughly 16 years), middle-aged (under 40), aged (roughly 62) and long-lived (around 80). Broad study findings and their caveats: The CMV infection status of donors was not known, potentially confounding age-related changes in expanded clonotypes. Observed TCR beta diversity per million T cells fell roughly linearly with age, and a significant reduction was already apparent by age around 40. Total diversity estimates from one million sequenced T cells were considered lower bounds and underestimates. Since profiling was done on bulk unsorted PBMCs, naive and antigen-experienced compartments could not be conclusively compared. The percentage of naive T cells measured by flow cytometry correlated strongly with observed TCR beta diversity. Compared with the aged group, the long-lived group had more naive CD4+ T cells, fewer expanded clones and increased TCR diversity, suggesting age selection.

This clonotype has at least ten counts. Its antigen is currently not known. The junction departs from the called germline gene at one end, perhaps through a read error. From the cysteine through the phenylalanine, the CDR3 covers 12 amino acids. Only the CDR3 portion is preserved as DNA: 36 bases, with reading frame beginning at the first base. From a lookup of the germline V gene, CDR1 and CDR2 are SGHRS and YFSETQ. Donors were 39 systemically healthy Caucasian individuals from Russia aged roughly 6 to 90 years. Each donor gave approximately 9.4 milliliters of peripheral blood, drawn into EDTA-treated Vacutainer tubes. Ficoll-Paque density-gradient centrifugation was used to isolate PBMCs, with at least 6 million obtained per sample. Trizol reagent was used to extract total RNA from PBMCs, with at least 5 micrograms per sample. For every donor, flow cytometry on a PBMC aliquot measured the percentage of naive CD45RAhigh/CD27high T cells.

Library generation was performed with 5' RACE. Data came from an Illumina HiSeq 2500. The second PCR ran for roughly 7 to 11 cycles and used a J-beta primer mix along with a sample-barcoded 5' primer. Each TCR beta cDNA molecule received a unique molecular identifier from a template-switch 5' adaptor carrying 12 random nucleotides. Each sample yielded at least 3 million CDR3-containing paired-end reads. First-strand cDNA was synthesized from all RNA with the Mint cDNA synthesis kit, primed by a TRBC-specific oligonucleotide. After uracil-DNA glycosylase treatment, a first 18-cycle PCR used universal primers M1SS and BC2_uni_R on all cDNA. The authors' analysis ran thus. For normalization, 1 million high-quality reads were randomly selected from each sample, with every read carrying a distinct molecular identifier. Instead of being binned into consensus sequences, reads that shared molecular identifiers were thrown out. CDR3 identification, clonotype clustering and error correction used MiTCR with a Q25 quality threshold and the strictest error-elimination algorithm. A nonparametric unseen species model using Euler transformation provided a lower-bound estimate of total TCR beta diversity. In-frame beta chains were kept once TCRdb had trimmed the public reads at Q25 with fastp and called clones with MiXCR. Rows are unified per CDR3 protein, each entry keeping the most common DNA and genes. The V and J calls here are based on TCRdb, not the publication. The sample contains 1,500,000 or so distinct CDR3 sequences, 40% to 45% of them found a single time. In total, the top ten clones hold more than 4% of the sample.

The sequenced material came from blood. The rearrangement joined TRBV5-1 to TRBJ2-1, with the D gene too uncertain to name. The TCR sequence derives from a woman aged 18 to 35 in good health. In nucleotide form, the sequence is TGTGCCAGCAGTTTAGAGGTTAATGAGCAGTTCTTC. Its protein product is CASSLEVNEQFF.